This T cell receptor beta chain originates from a study of T cell responses to AZD1222 COVID-19 vaccine. Whole-study findings and limits: The donors showed a predominance of white British ancestry and of females, with possible underestimation of clonal diversity. The repertoires were collected only after the peak T cell response. Regions 160-218 and 743-854 dominated among vaccine-associated CD4 TCRs spanning spike.

Concerning this clone: The antigen is unknown.

The CDR3 contains 16 residues. Sequencing used immunoSEQ multiplex PCR; TCRdb keeps in-frame clones, though not all of them. Of 120,000 or so clones listed, approximately 85% are singletons. The TCR comes from an adult in good health. Source: peripheral blood, taken on day 0 of AZD1222 vaccination. The chain employs TRBV1 and TRBJ2-7; the table gives TRBD2 as D, unverified against the DNA. TRBV1 represents a pseudogene. The chain's CDR3 is CTSSQERGGAWREQYF. DNA for the CDR3: TGCACCAGCAGCCAAGAGAGAGGGGGGGCATGGAGGGAGCAGTACTTC.